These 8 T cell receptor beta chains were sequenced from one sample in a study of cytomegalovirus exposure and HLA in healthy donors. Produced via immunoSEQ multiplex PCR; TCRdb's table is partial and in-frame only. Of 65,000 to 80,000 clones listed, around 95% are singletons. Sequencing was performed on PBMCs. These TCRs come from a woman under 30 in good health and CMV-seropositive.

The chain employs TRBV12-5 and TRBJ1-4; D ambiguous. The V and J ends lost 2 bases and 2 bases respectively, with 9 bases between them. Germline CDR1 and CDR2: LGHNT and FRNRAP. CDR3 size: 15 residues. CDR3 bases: TGTGCTAGTGGTTTGACGGAGGAGACTAATGAAAAACTGTTTTTT. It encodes CASGLTEETNEKLFF.

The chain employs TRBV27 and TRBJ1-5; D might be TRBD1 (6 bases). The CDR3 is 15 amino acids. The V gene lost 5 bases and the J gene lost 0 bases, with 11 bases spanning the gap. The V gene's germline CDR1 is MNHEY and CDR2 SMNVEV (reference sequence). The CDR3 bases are TGTGCCAGCAGTCGAAACAGGGATAGCAATCAGCCCCAGCATTTT. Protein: CASSRNRDSNQPQHF.

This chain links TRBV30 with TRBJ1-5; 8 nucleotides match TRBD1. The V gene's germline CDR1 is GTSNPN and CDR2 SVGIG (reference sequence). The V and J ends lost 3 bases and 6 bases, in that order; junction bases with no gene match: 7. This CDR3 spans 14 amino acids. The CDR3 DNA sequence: TGTGCCTGGAGCCAGGGGGCTGGAGGTCAGCCCCAGCATTTT. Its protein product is CAWSQGAGGQPQHF.

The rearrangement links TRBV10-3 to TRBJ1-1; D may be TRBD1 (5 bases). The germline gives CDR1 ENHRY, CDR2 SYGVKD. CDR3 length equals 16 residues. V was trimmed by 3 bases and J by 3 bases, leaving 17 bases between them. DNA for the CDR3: TGTGCCATCAGTGATCCCCCGGAGCCGGGGGACACTGAAGCTTTCTTT. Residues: CAISDPPEPGDTEAFF.

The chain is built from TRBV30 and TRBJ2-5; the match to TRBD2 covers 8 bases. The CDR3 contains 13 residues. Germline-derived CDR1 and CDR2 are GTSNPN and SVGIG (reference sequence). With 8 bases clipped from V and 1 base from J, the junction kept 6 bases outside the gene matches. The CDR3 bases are TGTGCCCTGGCCGGGGGGGTCCAAGAGACCCAGTACTTC. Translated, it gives CALAGGVQETQYF.

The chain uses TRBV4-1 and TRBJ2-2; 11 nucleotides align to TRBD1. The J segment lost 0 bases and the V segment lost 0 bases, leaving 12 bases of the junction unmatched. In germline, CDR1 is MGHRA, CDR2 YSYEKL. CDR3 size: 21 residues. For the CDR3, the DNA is TGCGCCAGCAGCCAAGAAACATTCGGGACAGGGGGTGGTGCGAACACCGGGGAGCTGTTTTTT. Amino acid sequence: CASSQETFGTGGGANTGELFF.

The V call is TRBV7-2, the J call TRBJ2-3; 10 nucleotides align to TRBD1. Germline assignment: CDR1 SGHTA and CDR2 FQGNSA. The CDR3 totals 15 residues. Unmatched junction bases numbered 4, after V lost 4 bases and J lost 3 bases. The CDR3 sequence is CASSSRGQGTDTQYF. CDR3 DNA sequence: TGTGCCAGCAGCTCCCGGGGACAGGGGACAGATACGCAGTATTTT.

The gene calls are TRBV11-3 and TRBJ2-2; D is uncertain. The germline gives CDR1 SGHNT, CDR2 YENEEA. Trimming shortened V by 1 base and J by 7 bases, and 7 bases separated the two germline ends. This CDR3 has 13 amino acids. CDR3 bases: TGTGCCAGCAGCTTAGGGGCTGGCGGGGAGCTGTTTTTT. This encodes CASSLGAGGELFF.